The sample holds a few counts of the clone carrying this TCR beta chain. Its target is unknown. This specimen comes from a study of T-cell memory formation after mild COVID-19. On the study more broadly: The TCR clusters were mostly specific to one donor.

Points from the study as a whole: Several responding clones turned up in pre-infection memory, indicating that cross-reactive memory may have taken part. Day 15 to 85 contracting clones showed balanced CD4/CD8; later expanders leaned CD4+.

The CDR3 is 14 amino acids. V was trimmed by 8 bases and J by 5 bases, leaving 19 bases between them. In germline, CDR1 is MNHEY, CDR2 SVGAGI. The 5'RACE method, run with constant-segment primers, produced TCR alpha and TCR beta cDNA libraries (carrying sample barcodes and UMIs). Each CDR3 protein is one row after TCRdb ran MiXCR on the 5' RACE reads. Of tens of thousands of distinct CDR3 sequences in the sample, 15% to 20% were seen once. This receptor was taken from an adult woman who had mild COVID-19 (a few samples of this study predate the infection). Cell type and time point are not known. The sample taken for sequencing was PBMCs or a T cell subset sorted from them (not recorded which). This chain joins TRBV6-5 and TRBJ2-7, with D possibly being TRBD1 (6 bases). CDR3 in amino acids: CASQGTGRYHEQYF. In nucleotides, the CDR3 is TGTGCCAGCCAAGGAACAGGGCGGTACCACGAGCAGTACTTC.